One and the same sample provided the 15 T cell receptor beta chains below, sequenced in a study of blood T cells in healthy people across ages. Primed by a sample-barcoded 5' primer and a J-beta primer mix, a second PCR proceeded for roughly 6 to 12 cycles. TCRdb processed the 5' RACE reads anew with MiXCR; each CDR3 protein has one entry. Of some 1.4 million distinct CDR3 sequences in the sample, approximately 42% were seen once. Sequences were obtained from blood. The receptor source for this set is a woman under 30 in good health.

This clonotype was observed a single time. V is TRBV20-1 and J is TRBJ2-5, with TRBD2 as a possible D gene (5 bases). The germline V and J ends were trimmed by 1 base and 5 bases, with 20 bases remaining between them. Germline-derived CDR1 and CDR2 are DFQATT and SNEGSKA (reference sequence). CDR3 length: 16 amino acids. CDR3 in amino acids: CSARGSRVLLQETQYF. The CDR3 bases are TGCAGTGCTAGAGGGTCGAGGGTACTCCTGCAGGAGACCCAGTACTTC.

J is TRBJ2-2 and V is TRBV20-1, with 9 bases identical to TRBD1. Trimming cost V 1 base and J 5 bases; bases outside gene matches: 5. This CDR3 is built from 15 residues. Per germline, CDR1 DFQATT and CDR2 SNEGSKA (reference sequence). For the CDR3, the DNA is TGCAGTGCTAGAGCGTCGGACAGGGGTACCGGGGAGCTGTTTTTT. Translated: CSARASDRGTGELFF.

The sample holds a few counts of this clonotype. The chain has TRBV5-6 and TRBJ2-5, with 7 nucleotides matching TRBD2. Germline V CDR1 and CDR2: SGHDT, YYEEEE. V gave up 5 bases and J gave up 2 bases; unmatched junction bases: 9. The CDR3 covers 15 residues. CDR3 bases: TGTGCCAGCAGAACATCGGGGGGAGCTCAAGAGACCCAGTACTTC. Encoded protein: CASRTSGGAQETQYF.

J is TRBJ1-1 and V is TRBV5-6; a possible D gene is TRBD1 (6 bases). V was trimmed by 1 base and J by 4 bases, leaving 11 bases between them. This CDR3 spans 14 amino acids. Germline lookup yields CDR1 SGHDT and CDR2 YYEEEE. For the CDR3, the DNA is TGTGCCAGCAGCTTGCCCCAGGGGATCACTGAAGCTTTCTTT. Translation gives CASSLPQGITEAFF.

The chain combines TRBV20-1 with TRBJ2-5; no clear D. The CDR3 sequence is 15 residues long. V was shortened by 4 bases and J by 11 bases, with 26 bases between the two germline ends. The germline gives CDR1 DFQATT, CDR2 SNEGSKA (reference sequence). Here the CDR3 DNA reads TGCAGTGCTATAAATGCAGATGAAAGATACAATGAGCAGTACTTC. Translation gives CSAINADERYNEQYF.

The chain couples TRBV6-5 to TRBJ2-1, with 7 nucleotides matching TRBD1. The end of the DNA aligns better with TRBJ2-7, so the J call may be wrong. Germline values: CDR1 MNHEY, CDR2 SVGAGI. This CDR3 comprises 14 residues. As DNA, the CDR3 is TGTGCCAGCATTAAGGCAGGGGGTTACAATGAGCAGTACTTC. Translating gives CASIKAGGYNEQYF.

This clonotype was observed a handful of times. The chain uses TRBV7-8 and TRBJ2-1, with 12 bases lining up with TRBD1. The CDR3 totals 16 residues. Germline CDR1 and CDR2: SGHVS and FQNEAQ. The V and J ends lost 7 bases and 7 bases, in that order; junction bases with no gene match: 11. For the CDR3, the DNA is TGTGCCAGCAAAACCTCCGGGACAGGGGGCCTGAATGAGCAGTTCTTC. It yields the protein CASKTSGTGGLNEQFF. The whole variable domain, filled in from reference TRBV7-8 and TRBJ2-1, reads GAGVSQSPRYKVAKRGQDVALRCDPISGHVSLFWYQQALGQGPEFLTYFQNEAQLDKSGLPSDRFFAERPEGSVSTLKIQRTQQEDSAVYLCASKTSGTGGLNEQFFGPGTRLTVL.

This sequence joins TRBV12-3 or TRBV12-4 and TRBJ2-2; D not resolved. There are 14 residues in the CDR3. Trimming pared 6 bases from V and 2 bases from J, leaving 10 bases between. The CDR3 DNA sequence: TGTGCCAGCAGGTTGGCGGCCAACACCGGGGAGCTGTTTTTT. Residues: CASRLAANTGELFF.

V and J are TRBV11-2 and TRBJ2-7; TRBD2 matches at 13 bases. Germline CDR1 reads SGHAT; CDR2 reads FQNNGV. The CDR3 has 15 residues. With 5 bases clipped from V and 7 bases from J, the junction kept 8 bases outside the gene matches. CDR3 nucleotide sequence: TGTGCCAGCAGCCACGGGACTAGCGGGGCCGATGAGCAGTACTTC. Its translation is CASSHGTSGADEQYF.

There are a few counts of this clonotype. This chain joins TRBV20-1 and TRBJ2-5; D unresolved. CDR3 length: 14 residues. Germline values: CDR1 DFQATT, CDR2 SNEGSKA (reference sequence). Trimming pared 2 bases from V and 11 bases from J, leaving 21 bases between. This CDR3 reads CSARSTPTSYEQYF. The CDR3 nucleotides are TGCAGTGCTAGATCCACCCCGACGTCTTATGAGCAGTACTTC.

V and J are TRBV12-3 or TRBV12-4 and TRBJ2-7; D not resolved. The V end was cut by 3 bases, the J end by 3 bases, with 12 bases between. This CDR3 has 14 amino acids. DNA of the CDR3: TGTGCCAGCAGTTTTTCACTCAACGACTACGAGCAGTACTTC. This translates into CASSFSLNDYEQYF.

This chain links TRBV12-3 or TRBV12-4 with TRBJ2-5; TRBD1 matches at 7 bases. CDR3 size: 16 residues. J lost 1 base, V lost 3 bases, and 8 bases had no gene match. The CDR3 reads CASSFTTGQFQETQYF. The CDR3, as DNA: TGTGCCAGCAGTTTCACTACGGGACAGTTCCAAGAGACCCAGTACTTC.

CDR3 loop: CAISRAESSYNEQFF. The CDR3 nucleotides are TGTGCCATCAGTCGAGCGGAGAGCTCCTACAATGAGCAGTTCTTC. The rearrangement links TRBV10-3 to TRBJ2-1, with D tentatively TRBD2 (5 bases). V was shortened by 5 bases and J by 0 bases, with 11 bases between the two germline ends. Looked up from germline, CDR1 is ENHRY and CDR2 is SYGVKD. This CDR3 contains 15 residues.

V usage is TRBV10-2 and J usage is TRBJ2-5; D is possibly TRBD1 (5 bases). This CDR3 is 14 amino acids long. Germline V CDR1 and CDR2: WSHSY, SAAADI. V lost 0 bases and J 5 bases, leaving 10 bases between the germline ends. The DNA for the CDR3 is TGCGCCAGCAGTGAGTCGAATCCAGGGGAGACCCAGTACTTC. Its translation: CASSESNPGETQYF.

This clonotype was seen ten or more times. The CDR3 DNA is TGTGCCAGCAGTCCCGGGGGCAACTACGAGCAGTACTTC. Its translation is CASSPGGNYEQYF. V usage is TRBV12-3 or TRBV12-4 and J usage is TRBJ2-7; the D gene could be TRBD1 or TRBD2 (6 bases each). The CDR3 is 13 amino acids. With 5 bases removed from V and 3 bases from J, the gap between germline ends came to 11 bases.